Each of the 8 T cell receptor beta chains below was sequenced from the same sample in a study of blood T cell repertoires in COVID-19. Produced via immunoSEQ multiplex PCR; TCRdb's table is partial and in-frame only. The data show fewer than 350,000 clones, approximately 88% seen once. Specimen: PBMCs or T cells enriched from blood (not recorded which). The receptors were gathered from a middle-aged woman who had recovered from COVID-19.

The chain is built from TRBV5-1 and TRBJ2-1; TRBD2 aligns across 11 bases. The CDR3 has 16 amino acids. Looked up from germline, CDR1 is SGHRS and CDR2 is YFSETQ. The J segment lost 3 bases and the V segment lost 1 base, leaving 3 bases of the junction unmatched. CDR3 region: CASSLHLAGGYNEQFF. CDR3 DNA: TGCGCCAGCAGCTTGCACCTAGCGGGGGGCTACAATGAGCAGTTCTTC. Full variable domain (remainder filled in from reference TRBV5-1 and TRBJ2-1): KAGVTQTPRYLIKTRGQQVTLSCSPISGHRSVSWYQQTPGQGLQFLFEYFSETQRNKGNFPGRFSGRQFSNSRSEMNVSTLELGDSALYLCASSLHLAGGYNEQFFGPGTRLTVL.

CDR3: CASSLFPPSGGANTGELFF. In DNA, the CDR3 is TGTGCCAGCAGCTTATTTCCTCCTAGCGGGGGGGCAAACACCGGGGAGCTGTTTTTT. The chain uses TRBV7-8 and TRBJ2-2; 12 bases agree with TRBD2. V gave up 2 bases and J gave up 2 bases; unmatched junction bases: 9. This CDR3 is 19 amino acids long. Germline V gene sequence: CDR1 SGHVS, CDR2 FQNEAQ.

The CDR3 DNA is TGTGCCAGCAGCCAGGGGACAGGGGAGTACGAGCAGTACTTC. Its translation is CASSQGTGEYEQYF. This chain connects TRBV4-2 to TRBJ2-7; 10 nucleotides align to TRBD1. The CDR3 runs to 14 residues. Germline assignment: CDR1 LGHNA and CDR2 YNFKEQ. The ends lost 3 bases at V and 4 bases at J; junction bases unmatched: 3.

The chain joins TRBV6-2 or TRBV6-3 to TRBJ2-3; D gene ambiguous. Germline loops: CDR1 MNHEY, CDR2 SVGEGT. Deletions cut 0 bases from V and 4 bases from J, with 2 bases between. The CDR3 length is 12 residues. CDR3 sequence reads: CASSYSSDTQYF. DNA of the CDR3: TGTGCCAGCAGTTACTCCTCAGATACGCAGTATTTT.

V and J are TRBV10-3 and TRBJ1-3; TRBD1 matches at 8 bases. The germline V gene encodes CDR1 ENHRY and CDR2 SYGVKD. The CDR3 covers 15 residues. Trimming at V came to 3 bases and at J to 0 bases, leaving 1 base not matched to a gene. CDR3 amino acids: CAISEQGVSGNTIYF. CDR3 nucleotides: TGTGCCATCAGTGAACAGGGGGTCTCTGGAAACACCATATATTTT.

This chain links TRBV30 with TRBJ1-1; D possibly corresponds to TRBD1 (5 bases). CDR1 is GTSNPN, CDR2 SVGIG, per germline (reference sequence). This CDR3 is 14 amino acids long. The V and J ends lost 2 bases and 4 bases respectively, with 14 bases between them. This CDR3 reads CAWSRAGPLTEAFF. The CDR3 DNA reads as TGTGCCTGGAGTCGGGCAGGGCCCCTCACTGAAGCTTTCTTT.

J is TRBJ1-5 and V is TRBV27; 9 positions match TRBD1. The germline V gene has CDR1 MNHEY and CDR2 SMNVEV (reference sequence). Germline trimming cut 4 bases from V and 2 bases from J; bases unmatched to any gene: 3. The CDR3 length is 15 residues. The CDR3 here is CASSSTGGGNQPQHF. CDR3 nucleotides: TGTGCCAGCAGTTCCACAGGGGGCGGCAATCAGCCCCAGCATTTT.

The V gene is TRBV14, the J gene TRBJ2-1; 11 nucleotides line up with TRBD2. This CDR3 contains 16 residues. Germline V gene lookup returns CDR1 SGHDN and CDR2 FVKESK. V was pared by 3 bases and J by 8 bases, with 9 bases of the junction left unmatched. CDR3 coding DNA: TGTGCCAGCAGCCACTTACTAGCGGGAGACTCTCATGAGCAGTTCTTC. It codes for CASSHLLAGDSHEQFF.